These 4 T cell receptor beta chains came from one sample sequenced in a study of shared clonotypes between healthy human individuals. The protocol was immunoSEQ multiplex PCR, while the TCRdb copy is restricted to in-frame clones and leaves out a portion. Among about 2.2 million clones, 90% to 95% were seen once, and the ten largest hold more than 1.5%. The naive CD8 population came from CD45RO-negative cells selected for CCR7, without terminally differentiated effector memory CD45RA+ cells. Sequencing input: naive CD8+ T cells from PBMCs. These receptors all come from a man aged 18 to 29 in good health. Some clones in this sample may be carry-over from other donors' samples.

This chain links TRBV5-8 with TRBJ1-2; D remains unclear. CDR3 size: 12 residues. V shed 0 bases and J shed 7 bases, with 7 bases lying between them. Looked up from germline, CDR1 is SGHTS and CDR2 is YDEGEE. The CDR3 sequence: CASSLAAGGYTF. DNA of the CDR3: TGTGCCAGCAGCTTGGCGGCGGGTGGCTACACCTTC.

The J gene is TRBJ2-1, the V gene TRBV30, with D hard to call. CDR3 length: 13 amino acids. V lost 3 bases, J lost 3 bases, and 9 bases lay in between. From germline, CDR1 is GTSNPN and CDR2 SVGIG (reference sequence). Here the CDR3 reads CAWRAFIYNEQFF. The CDR3 region has the DNA TGTGCCTGGAGAGCATTCATCTACAATGAGCAGTTCTTC.

The rearrangement links TRBV11-3 to TRBJ2-1; 9 positions agree with TRBD2. V trimming: 1 base; J trimming: 7 bases; junction bases outside the gene matches: 14. The CDR3 consists of 18 residues. CDR1 SGHNT and CDR2 YENEEA come from the germline V gene. CDR3 DNA sequence: TGTGCCAGCAGCTTAGGATCTACTGGCGGGAGGGCGAAAAATGAGCAGTTCTTC. It codes for CASSLGSTGGRAKNEQFF.

The V and J genes are TRBV25-1 and TRBJ1-4; D is uncertain. The CDR3 consists of 13 residues. Germline V gives CDR1 MGHDK, CDR2 SYGVNS. The V and J ends lost 7 bases and 4 bases respectively, with 10 bases between them. CDR3 in DNA: TGTGCCAGCACCTGGGCCAATAATGAAAAACTGTTTTTT. Encoded protein: CASTWANNEKLFF.